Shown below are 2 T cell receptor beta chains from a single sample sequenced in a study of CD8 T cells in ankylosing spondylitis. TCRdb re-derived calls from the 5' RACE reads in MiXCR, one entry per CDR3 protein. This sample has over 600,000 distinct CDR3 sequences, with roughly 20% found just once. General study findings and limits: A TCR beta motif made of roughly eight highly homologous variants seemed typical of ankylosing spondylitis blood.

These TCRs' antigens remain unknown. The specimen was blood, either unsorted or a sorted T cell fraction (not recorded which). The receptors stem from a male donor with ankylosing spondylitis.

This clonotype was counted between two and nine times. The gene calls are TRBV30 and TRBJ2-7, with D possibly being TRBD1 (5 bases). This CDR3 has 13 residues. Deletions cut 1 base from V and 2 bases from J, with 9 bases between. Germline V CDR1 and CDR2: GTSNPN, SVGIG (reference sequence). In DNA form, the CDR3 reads TGTGCCTGGAGTGGGGAAGGGGCCTACGAGCAGTACTTC. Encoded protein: CAWSGEGAYEQYF. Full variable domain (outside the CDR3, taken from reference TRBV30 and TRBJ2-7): SQTIHQWPATLVQPVGSPLSLECTVEGTSNPNLYWYRQAAGRGLQLLFYSVGIGQISSEVPQNLSASRPQDRQFILSSKKLLLSDSGFYLCAWSGEGAYEQYFGPGTRLTVT.

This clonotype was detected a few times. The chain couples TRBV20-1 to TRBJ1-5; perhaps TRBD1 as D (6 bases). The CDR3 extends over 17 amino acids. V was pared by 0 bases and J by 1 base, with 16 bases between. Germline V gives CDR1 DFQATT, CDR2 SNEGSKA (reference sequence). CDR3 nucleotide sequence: TGCAGTGCTAGAGATTACCAGGGACACAAAAGCAATCAGCCCCAGCATTTT. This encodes CSARDYQGHKSNQPQHF.